This T cell receptor (beta chain) emerged from a study of chemoradiotherapy in HPV16-positive cancers. The overall study: Candidate HPV-specific T-cell clones and common TCR motifs came from functional assays in two HPV16-positive patients.

Method: immunoSEQ multiplex PCR; TCRdb's copy keeps in-frame clones and lacks some. The sample has tens of thousands of clones; around nine tenths are singletons. The CDR3 contains 13 residues. The ends were cut back, 4 bases at V and 6 bases at J, with 13 bases in the middle. CDR1 and CDR2 from the germline V gene are MNHNY and SVGAGI (reference sequence). About this clone itself: Its target is unknown.

Study-level points and caveats: Only two HPV16-positive patients supplied the functional HPV-specificity definition. Candidate HPV-specific clones and E7-related TCR motifs grew in tumor during treatment.

Here the sequenced sample was blood, taken from a patient who underwent chemoradiotherapy. The receptor was derived from a human donor with HPV-associated anogenital cancer. The genes are TRBV6-6 and TRBJ2-7, with a tentative D call TRBD1 (6 bases). The DNA of the CDR3 is TGTGCCAGCAGTTCCACAGGGCAGTTCGAGCAGTACTTC. It specifies CASSSTGQFEQYF.